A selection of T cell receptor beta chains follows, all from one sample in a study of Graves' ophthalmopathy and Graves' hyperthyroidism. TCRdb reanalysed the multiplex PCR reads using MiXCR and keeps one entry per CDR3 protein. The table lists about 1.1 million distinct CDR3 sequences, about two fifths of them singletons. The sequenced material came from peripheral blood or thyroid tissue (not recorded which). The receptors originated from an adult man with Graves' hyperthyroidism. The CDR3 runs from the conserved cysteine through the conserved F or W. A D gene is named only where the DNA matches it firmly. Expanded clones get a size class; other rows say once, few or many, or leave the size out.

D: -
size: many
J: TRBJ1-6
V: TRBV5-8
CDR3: CASSLDSQGDSPLHF
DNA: TGTGCCAGCAGCTTGGATTCTCAGGGAGACTCACCCCTCCACTTT

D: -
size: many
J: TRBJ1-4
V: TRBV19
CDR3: CASSILGLGDEKLFF
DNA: TGTGCCAGTAGTATCTTGGGCCTGGGGGATGAAAAACTGTTTTTT

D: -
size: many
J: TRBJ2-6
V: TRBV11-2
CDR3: CASSLVQGSGANVLTF
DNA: TGTGCCAGCAGCTTAGTACAGGGCTCTGGGGCCAACGTCCTGACTTTC

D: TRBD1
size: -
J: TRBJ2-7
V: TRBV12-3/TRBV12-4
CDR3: CASSTGQGKYEQYF
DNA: TGTGCCAGCAGCACCGGACAGGGGAAGTACGAGCAGTACTTC

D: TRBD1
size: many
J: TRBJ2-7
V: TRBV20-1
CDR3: CSASRAGGQAYEQYF
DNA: TGCAGTGCTAGTCGGGCCGGAGGACAGGCCTACGAGCAGTACTTC

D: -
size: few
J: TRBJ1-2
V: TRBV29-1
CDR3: CSVRRWRRNYGYTF
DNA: TGCAGCGTCCGAAGGTGGCGCAGGAACTATGGCTACACCTTC

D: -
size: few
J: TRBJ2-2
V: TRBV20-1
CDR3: CSARPLGSNTGELFF
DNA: TGCAGTGCTAGACCATTGGGCAGCAACACCGGGGAGCTGTTTTTT

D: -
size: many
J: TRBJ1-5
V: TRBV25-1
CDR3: CASSEYGQPQHF
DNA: TGTGCCAGCAGTGAATATGGTCAGCCCCAGCATTTT

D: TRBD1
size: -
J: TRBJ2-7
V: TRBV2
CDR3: CASSLGTGHHEQYF
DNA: TGTGCCAGCAGCCTTGGGACAGGGCACCACGAGCAGTACTTC

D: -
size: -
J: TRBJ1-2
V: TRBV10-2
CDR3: CASSGPERGYTF
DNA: TGCGCCAGCAGTGGGCCGGAGAGGGGCTACACCTTC

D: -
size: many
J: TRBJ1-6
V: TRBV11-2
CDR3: CASSYPTGNLHF
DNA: TGTGCCAGCAGCTACCCGACGGGGAACCTCCACTTT

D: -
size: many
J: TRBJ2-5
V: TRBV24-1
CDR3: CATSDFPQGKTQYF
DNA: TGTGCCACCAGTGATTTTCCGCAGGGGAAGACCCAGTACTTC

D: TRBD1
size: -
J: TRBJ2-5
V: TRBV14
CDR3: CASSNFLQGDIETQYF
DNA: TGTGCCAGCAGCAATTTTCTCCAGGGGGATATTGAGACCCAGTACTTC

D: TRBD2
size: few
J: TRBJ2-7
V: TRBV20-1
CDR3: CSARLGLRTGEQYF
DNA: TGCAGTGCTAGGCTGGGACTAAGAACCGGCGAGCAGTACTTC

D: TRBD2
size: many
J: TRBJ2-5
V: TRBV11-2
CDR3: CASSLGWTSGETQYF
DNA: TGTGCCAGCAGCTTAGGTTGGACTAGCGGGGAGACCCAGTACTTC

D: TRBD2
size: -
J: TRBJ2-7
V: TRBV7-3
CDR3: CASSPEASGTYYEQYF
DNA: TGTGCCAGCAGCCCGGAGGCTAGCGGGACTTACTACGAGCAGTACTTC

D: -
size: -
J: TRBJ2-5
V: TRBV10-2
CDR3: CASSETEGLQETQYF
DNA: TGCGCCAGCAGTGAGACGGAAGGCCTGCAAGAGACCCAGTACTTC

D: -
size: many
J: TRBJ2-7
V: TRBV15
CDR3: CATSRVGVSDEQYF
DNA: TGTGCCACCAGCAGAGTTGGGGTTTCGGACGAGCAGTACTTC

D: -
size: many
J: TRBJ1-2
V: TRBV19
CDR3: CASSNEGSNYGYTF
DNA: TGTGCCAGTAGTAATGAGGGCAGCAACTATGGCTACACCTTC

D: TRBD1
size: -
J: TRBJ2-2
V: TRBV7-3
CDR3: CASSYDRGIGELFF
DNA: TGTGCCAGCAGCTACGACAGGGGCATTGGGGAGCTGTTTTTT

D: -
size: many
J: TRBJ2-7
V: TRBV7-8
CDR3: CASSFDRGRSYEQYF
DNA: TGTGCCAGCAGTTTCGACCGGGGAAGGTCCTACGAGCAGTACTTC

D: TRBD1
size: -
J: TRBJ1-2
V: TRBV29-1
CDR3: CSAAGGRGYTF
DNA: TGCAGCGCGGCAGGGGGCCGTGGCTACACCTTC

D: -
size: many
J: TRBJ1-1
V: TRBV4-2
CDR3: CASSRPPRNTEAFF
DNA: TGTGCCAGCAGCCGGCCCCCGCGGAACACTGAAGCTTTCTTT

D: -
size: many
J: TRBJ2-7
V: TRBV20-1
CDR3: CRVGEYEQYF
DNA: TGCAGGGTCGGGGAATACGAGCAGTACTTC

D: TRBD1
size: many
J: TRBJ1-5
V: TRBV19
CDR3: CASSTTGPPGQSHF
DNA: TGTGCCAGTAGTACAACCGGCCCCCCGGGACAGTCACATTTT

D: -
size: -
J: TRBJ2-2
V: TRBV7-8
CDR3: CASSQDGDFGTGELFF
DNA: TGTGCCAGCAGCCAAGACGGGGATTTTGGCACCGGGGAGCTGTTTTTT

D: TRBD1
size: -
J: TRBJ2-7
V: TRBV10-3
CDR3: CAIQGYHEQYF
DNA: TGTGCCATACAGGGGTACCACGAGCAGTACTTC

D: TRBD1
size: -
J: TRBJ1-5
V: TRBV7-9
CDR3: CASSPAQGGTGNQPQHF
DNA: TGTGCCAGCAGCCCAGCACAGGGGGGCACGGGGAATCAGCCCCAGCATTTT

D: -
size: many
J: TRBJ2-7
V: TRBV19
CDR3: CASSQPSYEQYF
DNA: TGTGCCAGTAGTCAGCCTTCCTACGAGCAGTACTTC

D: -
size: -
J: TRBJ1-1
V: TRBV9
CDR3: CASSSTGIGGRNTEAFF
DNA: TGTGCCAGCAGCTCAACCGGGATTGGGGGTAGGAACACTGAAGCTTTCTTT

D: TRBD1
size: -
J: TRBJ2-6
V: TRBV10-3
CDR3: CASSYSKGQGRSGANVLTF
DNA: TGTGCCAGCAGTTACTCGAAGGGACAGGGCCGCTCTGGGGCCAACGTCCTGACTTTC

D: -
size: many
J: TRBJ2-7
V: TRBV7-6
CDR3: CASSHTSTYEQYF
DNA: TGTGCCAGCAGCCATACTAGCACCTACGAGCAGTACTTC

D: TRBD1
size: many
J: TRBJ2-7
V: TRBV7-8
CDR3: CASSWDRGPYEQYF
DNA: TGTGCCAGCAGCTGGGACAGGGGGCCCTACGAGCAGTACTTC

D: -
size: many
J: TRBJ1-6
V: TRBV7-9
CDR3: CASSSPPGFTNSPLHF
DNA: TGTGCCAGCAGCTCCCCTCCAGGATTTACTAATTCACCCCTCCACTTT

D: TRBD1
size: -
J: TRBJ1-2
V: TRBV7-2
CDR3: CASSQADRVANYGYTF
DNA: TGTGCCAGCAGCCAAGCAGACAGGGTGGCTAACTATGGCTACACCTTC

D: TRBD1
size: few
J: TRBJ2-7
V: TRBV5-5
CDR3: CASSRMTGIHEQYF
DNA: TGTGCCAGCAGCCGAATGACAGGGATCCACGAGCAGTACTTC

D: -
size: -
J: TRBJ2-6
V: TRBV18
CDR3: CASSPTGWEANVLTF
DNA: TGTGCCAGCTCGCCAACAGGGTGGGAGGCCAACGTCCTGACTTTC

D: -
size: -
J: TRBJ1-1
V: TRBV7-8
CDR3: CASSLVRQSEAFF
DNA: TGTGCCAGCAGCTTAGTTCGACAGAGTGAAGCTTTCTTT

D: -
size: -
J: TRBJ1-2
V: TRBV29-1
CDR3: CSAWDPGSGYTF
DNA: TGCAGCGCGTGGGACCCAGGCTCTGGCTACACCTTC

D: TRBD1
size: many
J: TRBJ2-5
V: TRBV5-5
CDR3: CASSSNRGRETQYF
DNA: TGTGCCAGCAGTTCCAACAGGGGGCGGGAGACCCAGTACTTC

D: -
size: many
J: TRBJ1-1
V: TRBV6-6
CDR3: CASSLQGVAFF
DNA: TGTGCCAGCAGTTTACAGGGAGTAGCTTTCTTT

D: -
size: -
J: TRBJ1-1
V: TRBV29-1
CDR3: CSLGRHTEAFF
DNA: TGCAGCTTAGGCAGGCACACTGAAGCTTTCTTT

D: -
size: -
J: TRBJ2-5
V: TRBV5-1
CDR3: CASSLGSGVRETQYF
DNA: TGCGCCAGCAGCTTGGGTTCAGGGGTTAGAGAGACCCAGTACTTC

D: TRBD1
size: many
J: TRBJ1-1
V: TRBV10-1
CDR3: CASRPTGTNTEAFF
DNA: TGCGCCAGCAGACCGACAGGGACTAACACTGAAGCTTTCTTT

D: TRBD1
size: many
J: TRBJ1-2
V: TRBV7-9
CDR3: CASSLGGGQLYGYTF
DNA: TGTGCCAGCAGCTTAGGAGGGGGCCAGCTCTATGGCTACACCTTC

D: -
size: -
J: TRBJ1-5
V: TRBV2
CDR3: CASRPGVGPTQPQHF
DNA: TGTGCCAGCAGGCCAGGGGTGGGGCCCACGCAGCCCCAGCATTTT

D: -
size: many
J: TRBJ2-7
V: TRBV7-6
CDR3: CASSRYYAGEQYF
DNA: TGTGCCAGCAGCAGATACTACGCAGGGGAGCAGTACTTC

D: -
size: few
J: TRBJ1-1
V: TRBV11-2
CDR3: CASSLDLDAVAFF
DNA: TGTGCCAGCAGCCTGGACTTAGACGCTGTAGCTTTCTTT

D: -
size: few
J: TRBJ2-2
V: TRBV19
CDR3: CASSIFGNTGELFF
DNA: TGTGCCAGTAGTATATTCGGGAACACCGGGGAGCTGTTTTTT

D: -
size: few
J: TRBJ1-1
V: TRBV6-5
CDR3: CASRIEISSNTEAFF
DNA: TGTGCCAGCCGGATTGAAATCAGTTCGAACACTGAAGCTTTCTTT

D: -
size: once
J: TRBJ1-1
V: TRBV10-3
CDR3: CAITENFEEAFF
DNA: TGTGCCATCACCGAGAACTTTGAGGAAGCTTTCTTT

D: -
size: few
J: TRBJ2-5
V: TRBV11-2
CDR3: CASSWRHRSLRVQETQYF
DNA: TGTGCCAGCAGCTGGCGGCACCGCTCCCTCCGTGTCCAAGAGACCCAGTACTTC

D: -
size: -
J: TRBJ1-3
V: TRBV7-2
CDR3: CASTPSQGSGNTIYF
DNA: TGTGCCAGCACCCCCAGCCAGGGCTCTGGAAACACCATATATTTT